Sequencing of this T cell receptor beta chain was carried out in a study of blood T cell repertoires in COVID-19. The germline CDR1 and CDR2 sequences are SGHDT and YYEEEE. V was clipped by 7 bases and J by 3 bases; unmatched bases: 10. CDR3 size: 15 residues. The data were produced by immunoSEQ multiplex PCR, yet TCRdb's version contains in-frame clones alone and is incomplete. This table has approximately 300,000 clones, about 92% appearing once. The chain uses TRBV5-6 and TRBJ1-2; 9 nucleotides line up with TRBD1. Sequenced sample: PBMCs or T cells enriched from blood (not recorded which). The clonotype was recovered from a woman in her thirties who had recovered from COVID-19. CDR3 in amino acids: CASSRDREGHYGYTF. The CDR3 nucleotides are TGTGCCAGCTCAAGGGACAGGGAGGGTCACTATGGCTACACCTTC.